These 5 T cell receptor beta chains originate from one sample sequenced in a study of blood T cell repertoires in COVID-19. Data came from immunoSEQ multiplex PCR; TCRdb stores just in-frame clones and leaves some out. In the table there are 60,000 to 75,000 clones, 80% to 90% of which are singletons. The material sequenced was peripheral blood. The receptor set was obtained from a woman of 80 years or more with active COVID-19.

The chain carries TRBV10-3 and TRBJ1-1; TRBD1 matches at 8 bases. V was clipped by 4 bases and J by 0 bases; unmatched bases: 4. Germline CDR1 reads ENHRY; CDR2 reads SYGVKD. This CDR3 is built from 15 residues. CDR3 sequence: CAISVTGALNTEAFF. DNA of the CDR3: TGTGCCATCAGTGTGACAGGGGCGCTGAACACTGAAGCTTTCTTT.

This chain uses TRBV12-3 or TRBV12-4 with TRBJ2-1; D gene uncertain. V shed 6 bases and J shed 7 bases, with 7 bases lying between them. The CDR3 length is 11 residues. The CDR3 DNA follows: TGTGCCAGCAGGCTTAGAAATGAGCAGTTCTTC. Its translation: CASRLRNEQFF.

This clone was seen a single time. V gene TRBV14 combines with J gene TRBJ1-1; 9 positions match TRBD1. Germline values: CDR1 SGHDN, CDR2 FVKESK. CDR3 length: 16 amino acids. The V segment lost 4 bases and the J segment 4 bases; nucleotides outside the gene matches: 10. The CDR3 loop reads CASSRGTGSWSTEAFF. The CDR3 nucleotides read TGTGCCAGCAGCCGCGGGACAGGGTCATGGAGCACTGAAGCTTTCTTT.

The rearrangement joins TRBV4-1 to TRBJ1-3, with TRBD1 as a possible D gene (5 bases). Germline V CDR1 and CDR2: MGHRA, YSYEKL. V gave up 3 bases and J gave up 3 bases, with 12 bases separating them. The CDR3 is made up of 15 amino acids. The DNA of the CDR3 is TGCGCCAGCAGCCACCCGGGACTACATGGAAACACCATATATTTT. It yields the protein CASSHPGLHGNTIYF.

This chain links TRBV24-1 with TRBJ2-5, with 8 nucleotides matching TRBD2. The germline gives CDR1 KGHDR, CDR2 SFDVKD. This CDR3 has 15 residues. V gave up 4 bases and J gave up 5 bases; unmatched junction bases: 8. As DNA, the CDR3 is TGTGCCACCAGTGAAAACAACGGGGGGGCGGAGACCCAGTACTTC. This sequence encodes CATSENNGGAETQYF.